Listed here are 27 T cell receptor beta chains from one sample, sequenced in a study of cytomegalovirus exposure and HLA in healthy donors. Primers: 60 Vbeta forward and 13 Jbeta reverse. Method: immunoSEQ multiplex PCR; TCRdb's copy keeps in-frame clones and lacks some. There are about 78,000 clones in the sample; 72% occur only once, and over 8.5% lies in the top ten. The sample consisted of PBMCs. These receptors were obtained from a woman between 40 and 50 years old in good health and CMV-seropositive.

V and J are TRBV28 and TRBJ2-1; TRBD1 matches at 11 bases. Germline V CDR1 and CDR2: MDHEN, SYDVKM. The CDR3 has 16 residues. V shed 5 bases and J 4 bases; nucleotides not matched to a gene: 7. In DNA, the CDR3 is TGTGCCAGCAGTCCAAGGACAGGGGGCATTTACAATGAGCAGTTCTTC. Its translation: CASSPRTGGIYNEQFF.

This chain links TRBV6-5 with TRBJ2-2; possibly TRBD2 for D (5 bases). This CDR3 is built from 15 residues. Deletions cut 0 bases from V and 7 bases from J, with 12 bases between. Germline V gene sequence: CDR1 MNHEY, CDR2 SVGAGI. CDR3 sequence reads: CASSYSLASGGELFF. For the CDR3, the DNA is TGTGCCAGCAGTTACTCCCTAGCCAGCGGCGGGGAGCTGTTTTTT.

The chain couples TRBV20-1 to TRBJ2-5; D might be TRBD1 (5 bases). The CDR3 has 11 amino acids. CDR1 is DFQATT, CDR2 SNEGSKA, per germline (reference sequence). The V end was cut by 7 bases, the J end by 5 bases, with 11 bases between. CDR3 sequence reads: CSVQGRETQYF. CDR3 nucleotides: TGCAGTGTGCAGGGTCGGGAGACCCAGTACTTC.

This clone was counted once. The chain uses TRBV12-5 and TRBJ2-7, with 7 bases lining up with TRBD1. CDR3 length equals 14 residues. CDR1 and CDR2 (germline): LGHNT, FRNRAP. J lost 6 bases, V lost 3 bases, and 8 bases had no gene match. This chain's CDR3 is CASGLGGGSSEQYF. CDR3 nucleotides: TGTGCTAGTGGTTTAGGGGGCGGAAGTTCCGAGCAGTACTTC.

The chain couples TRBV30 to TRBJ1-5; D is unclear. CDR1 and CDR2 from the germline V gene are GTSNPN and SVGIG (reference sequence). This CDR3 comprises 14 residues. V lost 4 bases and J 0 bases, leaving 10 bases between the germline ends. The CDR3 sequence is CAWIVRNSNQPQHF. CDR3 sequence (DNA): TGTGCCTGGATTGTCAGAAATAGCAATCAGCCCCAGCATTTT.

The CDR3 DNA follows: TGTGCCAGCAGTCTCTACAGGGGGCGCAATGGCTACACCTTC. This translates into CASSLYRGRNGYTF. This chain joins TRBV6-5 and TRBJ1-2, with 9 bases identical to TRBD1. Germline V gene lookup returns CDR1 MNHEY and CDR2 SVGAGI. The ends lost 5 bases at V and 6 bases at J; junction bases unmatched: 7. This CDR3 has 14 residues.

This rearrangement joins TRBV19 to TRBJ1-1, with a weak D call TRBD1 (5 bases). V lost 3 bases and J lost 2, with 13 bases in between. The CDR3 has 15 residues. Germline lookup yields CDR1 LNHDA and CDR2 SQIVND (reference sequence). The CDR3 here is CASSMAGRGNTEAFF. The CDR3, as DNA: TGTGCCAGTAGTATGGCAGGGCGCGGAAACACTGAAGCTTTCTTT.

The CDR3 DNA reads TGTGCCAGCAGTTACTCCCCTGGACAGGGGGCGAGTGGCTACACCTTC. It codes for CASSYSPGQGASGYTF. This chain links TRBV6-6 with TRBJ1-2; 11 bases are shared with TRBD1. This CDR3 comprises 16 residues. Germline CDR1 and CDR2: MNHNY and SVGAGI (reference sequence). With V trimmed by 0 bases and J by 7 bases, 7 bases remained unmatched.

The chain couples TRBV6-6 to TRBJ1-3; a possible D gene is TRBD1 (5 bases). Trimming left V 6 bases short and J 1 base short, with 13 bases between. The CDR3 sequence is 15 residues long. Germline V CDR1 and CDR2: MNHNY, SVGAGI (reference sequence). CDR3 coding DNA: TGTGCCAGCAGCGCAGGGACTGAGTCTGGAAACACCATATATTTT. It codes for CASSAGTESGNTIYF.

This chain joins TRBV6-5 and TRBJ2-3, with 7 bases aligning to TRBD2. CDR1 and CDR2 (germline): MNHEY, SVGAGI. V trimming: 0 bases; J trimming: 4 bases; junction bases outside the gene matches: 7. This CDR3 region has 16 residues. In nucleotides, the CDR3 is TGTGCCAGCAGTTACTCGAGGGAGGGAGGGCCAGATACGCAGTATTTT. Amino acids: CASSYSREGGPDTQYF.

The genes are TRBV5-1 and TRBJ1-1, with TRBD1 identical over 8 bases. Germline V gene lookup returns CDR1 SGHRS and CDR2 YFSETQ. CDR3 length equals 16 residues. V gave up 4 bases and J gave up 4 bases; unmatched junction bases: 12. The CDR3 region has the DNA TGCGCCAGCAGCCAAATGGCAGGGGGCTTGAGCACTGAAGCTTTCTTT. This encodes CASSQMAGGLSTEAFF.

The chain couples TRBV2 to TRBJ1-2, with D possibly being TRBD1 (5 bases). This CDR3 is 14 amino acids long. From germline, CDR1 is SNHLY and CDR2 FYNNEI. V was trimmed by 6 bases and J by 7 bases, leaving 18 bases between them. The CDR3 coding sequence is TGTGCCAGCAGCCCTGGACAAAGTGGGCTTGGCTACACCTTC. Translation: CASSPGQSGLGYTF.

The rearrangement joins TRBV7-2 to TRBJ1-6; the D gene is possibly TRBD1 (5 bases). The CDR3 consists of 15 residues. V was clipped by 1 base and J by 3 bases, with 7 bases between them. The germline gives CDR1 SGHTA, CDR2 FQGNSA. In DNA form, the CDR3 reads TGTGCCAGCAGCTTAGGGGGCTACTATAATTCACCCCTCCACTTT. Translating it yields CASSLGGYYNSPLHF.

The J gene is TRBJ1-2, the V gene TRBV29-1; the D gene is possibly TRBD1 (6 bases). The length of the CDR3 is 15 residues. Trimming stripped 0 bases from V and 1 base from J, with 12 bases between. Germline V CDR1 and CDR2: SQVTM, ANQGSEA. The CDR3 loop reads CSVEDRAGVNYGYTF. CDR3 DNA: TGCAGCGTTGAAGACCGGGCAGGGGTTAACTATGGCTACACCTTC.

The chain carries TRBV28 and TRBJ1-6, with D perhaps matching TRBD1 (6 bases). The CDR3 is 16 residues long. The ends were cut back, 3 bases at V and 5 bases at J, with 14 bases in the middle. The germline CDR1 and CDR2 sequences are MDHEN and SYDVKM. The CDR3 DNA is TGTGCCAGCAGTTTTGGGCAGGGGTTGGATAATTCACCCCTCCACTTT. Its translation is CASSFGQGLDNSPLHF.

CDR3 protein: CASSQAGTGVESYGYTF. Written as DNA, the CDR3 is TGCGCCAGCAGCCAGGCCGGGACAGGGGTCGAAAGCTATGGCTACACCTTC. This rearrangement joins TRBV4-1 to TRBJ1-2; 10 bases map to TRBD1. V lost 3 bases to trimming and J lost 4 bases; unmatched junction nucleotides: 11. The length of the CDR3 is 17 residues. The V gene's germline CDR1 is MGHRA and CDR2 YSYEKL.

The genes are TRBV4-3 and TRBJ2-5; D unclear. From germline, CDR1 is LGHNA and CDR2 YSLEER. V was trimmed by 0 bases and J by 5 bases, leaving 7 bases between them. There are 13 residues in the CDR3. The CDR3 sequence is CASSQDISETQYF. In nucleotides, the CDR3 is TGCGCCAGCAGCCAAGATATCTCGGAGACCCAGTACTTC.

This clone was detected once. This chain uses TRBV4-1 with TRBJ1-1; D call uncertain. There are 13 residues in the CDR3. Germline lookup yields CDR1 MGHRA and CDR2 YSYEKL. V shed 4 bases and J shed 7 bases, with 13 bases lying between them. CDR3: CASSLTGSSEAFF. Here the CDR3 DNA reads TGCGCCAGCAGCCTCACGGGATCGAGTGAAGCTTTCTTT.

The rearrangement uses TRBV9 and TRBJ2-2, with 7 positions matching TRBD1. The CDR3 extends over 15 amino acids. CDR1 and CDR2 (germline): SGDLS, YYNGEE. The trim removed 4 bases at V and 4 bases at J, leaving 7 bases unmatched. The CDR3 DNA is TGTGCCAGCAGCCCAGGGGGTAGTCGCACCGGGGAGCTGTTTTTT. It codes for CASSPGGSRTGELFF.

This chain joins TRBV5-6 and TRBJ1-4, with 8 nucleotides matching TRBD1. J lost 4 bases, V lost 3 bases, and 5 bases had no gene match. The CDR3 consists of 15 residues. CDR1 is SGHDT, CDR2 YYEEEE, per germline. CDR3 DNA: TGTGCCAGCAGCTCACTACAGGGGGATAATGAAAAACTGTTTTTT. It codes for CASSSLQGDNEKLFF.

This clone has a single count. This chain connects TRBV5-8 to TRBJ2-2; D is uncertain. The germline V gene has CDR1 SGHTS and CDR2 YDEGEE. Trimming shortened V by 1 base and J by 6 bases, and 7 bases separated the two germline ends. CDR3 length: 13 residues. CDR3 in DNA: TGTGCCAGCAGCTTGTTGGCGGCCGGGGAGCTGTTTTTT. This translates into CASSLLAAGELFF.

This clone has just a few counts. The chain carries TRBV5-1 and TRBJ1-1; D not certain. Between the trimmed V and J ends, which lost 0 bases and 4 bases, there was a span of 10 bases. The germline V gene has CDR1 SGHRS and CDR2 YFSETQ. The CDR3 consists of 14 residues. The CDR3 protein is CASSLGQESTEAFF. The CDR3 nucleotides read TGCGCCAGCAGCTTGGGCCAGGAAAGCACTGAAGCTTTCTTT.

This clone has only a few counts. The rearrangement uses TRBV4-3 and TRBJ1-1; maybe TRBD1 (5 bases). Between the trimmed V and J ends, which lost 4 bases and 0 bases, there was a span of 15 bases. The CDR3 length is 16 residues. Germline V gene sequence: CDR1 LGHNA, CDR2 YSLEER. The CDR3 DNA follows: TGCGCCAGCAGCCTGACAGTGAGCATGGTGAACACTGAAGCTTTCTTT. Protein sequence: CASSLTVSMVNTEAFF.

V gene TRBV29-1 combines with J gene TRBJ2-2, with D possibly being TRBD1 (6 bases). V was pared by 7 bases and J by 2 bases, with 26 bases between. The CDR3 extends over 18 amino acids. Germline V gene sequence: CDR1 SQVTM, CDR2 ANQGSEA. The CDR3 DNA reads TGCAGCGCGAAAACCTTAACTCCCGGGACAACAAACACCGGGGAGCTGTTTTTT. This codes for CSAKTLTPGTTNTGELFF.

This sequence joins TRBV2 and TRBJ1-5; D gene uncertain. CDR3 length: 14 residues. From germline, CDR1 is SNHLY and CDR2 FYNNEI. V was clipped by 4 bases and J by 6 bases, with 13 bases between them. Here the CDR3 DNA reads TGTGCCAGCAGTGTGATGTCGGCGGGTCAGCCCCAGCATTTT. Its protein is CASSVMSAGQPQHF.

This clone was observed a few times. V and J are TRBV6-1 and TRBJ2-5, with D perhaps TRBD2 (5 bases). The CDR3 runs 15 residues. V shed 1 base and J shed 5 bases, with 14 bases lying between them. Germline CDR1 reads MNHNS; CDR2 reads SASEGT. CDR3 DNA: TGTGCCAGCAGTGAAGGGGCGATAGCGACGGAGACCCAGTACTTC. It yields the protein CASSEGAIATETQYF.

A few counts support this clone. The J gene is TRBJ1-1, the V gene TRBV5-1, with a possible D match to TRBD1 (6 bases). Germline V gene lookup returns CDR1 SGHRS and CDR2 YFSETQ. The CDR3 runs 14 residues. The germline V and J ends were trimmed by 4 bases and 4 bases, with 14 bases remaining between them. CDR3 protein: CASSHQGQPTEAFF. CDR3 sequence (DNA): TGCGCCAGCAGCCACCAAGGACAGCCCACTGAAGCTTTCTTT.